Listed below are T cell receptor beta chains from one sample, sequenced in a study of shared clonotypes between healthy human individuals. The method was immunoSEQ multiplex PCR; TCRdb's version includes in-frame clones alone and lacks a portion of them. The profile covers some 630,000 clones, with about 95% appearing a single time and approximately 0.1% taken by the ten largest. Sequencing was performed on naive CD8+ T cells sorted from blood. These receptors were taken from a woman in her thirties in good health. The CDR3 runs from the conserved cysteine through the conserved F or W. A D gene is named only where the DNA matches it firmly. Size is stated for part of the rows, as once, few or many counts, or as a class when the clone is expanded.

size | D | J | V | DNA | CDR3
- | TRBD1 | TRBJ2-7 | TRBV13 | TGTGCCAGCAGCCCCCTGGGGACAGGCTCCTACGAGCAGTACTTC | CASSPLGTGSYEQYF
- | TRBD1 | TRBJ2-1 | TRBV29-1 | TGCAGCGTTGAAGAGCTGACAGGGTTGAATGAGCAGTTCTTC | CSVEELTGLNEQFF
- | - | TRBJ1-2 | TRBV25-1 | TGTGCCAGCAGTGAAGACGCCGGTGGCTATGGCTACACCTTC | CASSEDAGGYGYTF
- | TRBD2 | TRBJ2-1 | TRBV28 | TGTGCCAGCAGCGATTATCCCTTCCGACTAGCGGGGTACAATGAGCAGTTCTTC | CASSDYPFRLAGYNEQFF
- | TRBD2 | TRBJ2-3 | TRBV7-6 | TGTGCCAGCAGCCCGAGTAGCGGGACCGACACAGATACGCAGTATTTT | CASSPSSGTDTDTQYF
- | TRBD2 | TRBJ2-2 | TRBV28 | TGTGCCAGCAGCCTGGGAGGGCCGAACACCGGGGAGCTGTTTTTT | CASSLGGPNTGELFF
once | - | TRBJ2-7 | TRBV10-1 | TGCGCCAGCAGTGAGCCGGGGAACTACGAGCAGTACTTC | CASSEPGNYEQYF
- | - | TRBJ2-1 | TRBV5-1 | TGCGCCAGCAGCTGGACTCGAGCTGAGCAGTTCTTC | CASSWTRAEQFF
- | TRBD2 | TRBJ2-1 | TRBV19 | TGTGCCAGTAGTATCCCCCAAGGACTAGCGGGAGTCAATGAGCAGTTCTTC | CASSIPQGLAGVNEQFF
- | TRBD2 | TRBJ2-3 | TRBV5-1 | TGCGCCAGCAGCTTGGACGGGGAGGGGACAGATACGCAGTATTTT | CASSLDGEGTDTQYF
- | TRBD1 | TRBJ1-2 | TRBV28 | TGTGCCAGCAGCTACCTTCAGGGGGCTGCTGGCTACACCTTC | CASSYLQGAAGYTF
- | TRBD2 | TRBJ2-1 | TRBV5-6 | TGTGCCAGCAGCGTAACACTAGCGGCGACCCGCAATGAGCAGTTCTTC | CASSVTLAATRNEQFF
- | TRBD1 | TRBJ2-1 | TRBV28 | TGTGCCAGCAGTCAAAGTTGGACAGGGTGGAATGAGCAGTTCTTC | CASSQSWTGWNEQFF
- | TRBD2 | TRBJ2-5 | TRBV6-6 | TGTGCCAGCAGTTTACTAGCGGGAGACCAAGAGACCCAGTACTTC | CASSLLAGDQETQYF
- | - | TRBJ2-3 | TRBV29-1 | TGCAGCCTAAGGGGGGGTTACACAGATACGCAGTATTTT | CSLRGGYTDTQYF
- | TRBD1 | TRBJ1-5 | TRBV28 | TGTGCCAGCAGTGGACAGGGTATCAATCAGCCCCAGCATTTT | CASSGQGINQPQHF
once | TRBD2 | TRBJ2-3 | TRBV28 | TGTGCCAGCAGCCGCGGACTAGCGGGAGGCCTTGGTGGCACAGATACGCAGTATTTT | CASSRGLAGGLGGTDTQYF
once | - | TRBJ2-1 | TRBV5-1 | TGCGCCAGCAGCCTTATCGGGACTTACTCCTACAATGAGCAGTTCTTC | CASSLIGTYSYNEQFF
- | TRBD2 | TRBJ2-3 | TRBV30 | TGTGCCTGGAGTGTAGGGACTAGCGGGACTGATACGCAGTATTTT | CAWSVGTSGTDTQYF
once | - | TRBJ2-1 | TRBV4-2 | TGTGCCAGCAGCCAAGACTCGCCCCTTTCCTACAATGAGCAGTTCTTC | CASSQDSPLSYNEQFF
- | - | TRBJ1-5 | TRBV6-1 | TGTGCCAGCAGTGACGGCACTTATCAGCCCCAGCATTTT | CASSDGTYQPQHF
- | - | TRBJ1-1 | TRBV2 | TGTGCCAGCAGGCACTCACAACTAGAAGCTTTCTTT | CASRHSQLEAFF
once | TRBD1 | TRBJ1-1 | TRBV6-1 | TGTGCCAGCAGTGAAGCGACCGGGACAGGGCACAACACTGAAGCTTTCTTT | CASSEATGTGHNTEAFF
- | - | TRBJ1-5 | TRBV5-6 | TGTGCCAGCAGCACTTGGCATAACAATCAGCCCCAGCATTTT | CASSTWHNNQPQHF
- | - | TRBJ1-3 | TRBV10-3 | TGTGCCATCAGTGAGTCGATTGGGGTAACTGGAAACACCATATATTTT | CAISESIGVTGNTIYF
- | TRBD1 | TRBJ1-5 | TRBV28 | TGTGCCAGCAGTATAAGGACAGGGGGTATTCAGCCCCAGCATTTT | CASSIRTGGIQPQHF
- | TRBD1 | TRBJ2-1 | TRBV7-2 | TGTGCCAGCAGCATAGGGACAGGGTGGCAGTTCTTC | CASSIGTGWQFF
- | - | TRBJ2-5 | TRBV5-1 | TGCGCCACCGGACCATTTGGGGAGACCCAGTACTTC | CATGPFGETQYF
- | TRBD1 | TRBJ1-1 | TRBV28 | TGTGCCAGCAGACAGACAGGGGGCCCTGAAGCTTTCTTT | CASRQTGGPEAFF
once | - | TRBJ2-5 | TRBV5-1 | TGCGCCAGCAGCCCCAGACACCCTCAAGAGACCCAGTACTTC | CASSPRHPQETQYF
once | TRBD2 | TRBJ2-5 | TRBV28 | TGTGCCAGCAGTTTATCCCCCAGACTAGCGGACCCATCCTGGGAGACCCAGTACTTC | CASSLSPRLADPSWETQYF
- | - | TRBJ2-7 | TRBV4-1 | TGCGCCAGCAGCCAAGTTCTGAGCTCCTACGAGCAGTACTTC | CASSQVLSSYEQYF
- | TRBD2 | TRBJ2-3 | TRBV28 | TGTGCCAGCACTTCTAGACTAGCGGGTACTGGGTTTGCAGATACGCAGTATTTT | CASTSRLAGTGFADTQYF
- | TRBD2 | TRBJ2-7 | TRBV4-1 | TGCGCCAGCAGCCCGGGGGGGCGGGAGAGCTCCTACGAGCAGTACTTC | CASSPGGRESSYEQYF
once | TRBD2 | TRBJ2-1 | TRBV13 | TGTGCCAGCAGCTTAGGACTAGCGGGAGTCGGTGAGCAGTTCTTC | CASSLGLAGVGEQFF
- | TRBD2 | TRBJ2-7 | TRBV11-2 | TGTGCCAGCAGCCCTAGCGGGGACTCCTACGAGCAGTACTTC | CASSPSGDSYEQYF
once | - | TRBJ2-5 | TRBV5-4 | TGTGCCAGCAACGTCGCGGAGGGAGAGACCCAGTACTTC | CASNVAEGETQYF
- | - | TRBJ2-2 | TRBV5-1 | TGCGCCAGCAGCGCCTCATGGGGGATGAGCACCGGGGAGCTGTTTTTT | CASSASWGMSTGELFF
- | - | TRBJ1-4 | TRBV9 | TGTGCCAGCAGCGTAGACAGTTTGCATGAAAAACTGTTTTTT | CASSVDSLHEKLFF
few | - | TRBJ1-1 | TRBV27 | TGTGCCAGCAGTTCATCCCAGGGGTGGACTGAAGCTTTCTTT | CASSSSQGWTEAFF
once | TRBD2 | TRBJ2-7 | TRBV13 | TGTGCCAGCAGTTGGGGGTTAGCGGGGTCCTCCTACGAGCAGTACTTC | CASSWGLAGSSYEQYF
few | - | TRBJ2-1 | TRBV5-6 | TGTGCCAGCAGCTTAGGGAACAATGAGCAGTTCTTC | CASSLGNNEQFF
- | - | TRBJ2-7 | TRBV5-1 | TGCGCCAGCAGCTTGGGAGTTCCGTACGAGCAGTACTTC | CASSLGVPYEQYF
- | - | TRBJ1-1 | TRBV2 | TGTGCCAGCAGTGGTCAGGGTATGAACACTGAAGCTTTCTTT | CASSGQGMNTEAFF
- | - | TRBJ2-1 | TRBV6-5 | TGTGCCAGCAGCCCGGAGGGCAGGGCAAATGAGCAGTTCTTC | CASSPEGRANEQFF
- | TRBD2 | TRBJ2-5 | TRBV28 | TGTGCCAGCAGTGGGGGCACGGGACTAGCAGGGATGTTGGAGACCCAGTACTTC | CASSGGTGLAGMLETQYF